These 21 T cell receptor beta chains share one sample of origin, sequenced in a study of blood T cell repertoires in COVID-19. Measured with immunoSEQ multiplex PCR; TCRdb has only the in-frame clones, and not every one. Of about 410,000 clones listed, around nine tenths are singletons. What was sequenced was peripheral blood. The receptors come from a woman between 40 and 50 years old with COVID-19, enrolled during active disease.

The rearrangement links TRBV6-2 or TRBV6-3 to TRBJ2-6; D not certain. The ends were cut back, 0 bases at V and 4 bases at J, with 13 bases in the middle. Per the germline V gene, CDR1 is MNHEY and CDR2 is SVGEGT. The CDR3 length is 17 residues. The CDR3 here is CASSYSKLQSGANVLTF. In DNA, the CDR3 is TGTGCCAGCAGTTACTCGAAGTTACAGTCGGGGGCCAACGTCCTGACTTTC.

The chain links TRBV7-2 to TRBJ2-1, with TRBD2 matching over 12 bases. Germline V gene lookup returns CDR1 SGHTA and CDR2 FQGNSA. V was clipped by 1 base and J by 10 bases; unmatched bases: 2. This CDR3 contains 14 residues. The CDR3 is CASSLEGTSGEQFF. The DNA of the CDR3 is TGTGCCAGCAGCTTAGAAGGGACTAGCGGGGAGCAGTTCTTC.

This sequence joins TRBV6-2 or TRBV6-3 and TRBJ2-2; 10 nucleotides line up with TRBD1. This CDR3 is built from 18 residues. In germline, CDR1 is MNHEY, CDR2 SVGEGT. J was trimmed by 0 bases and V by 2 bases; bases with no gene match: 6. The CDR3 protein is CASSYPADRGANTGELFF. CDR3 sequence (DNA): TGTGCCAGCAGTTACCCCGCGGACAGGGGGGCGAACACCGGGGAGCTGTTTTTT.

The CDR3 sequence: CASRGASVFHDEQFF. CDR3 coding DNA: TGTGCCAGTAGGGGCGCTAGCGTTTTTCATGATGAGCAGTTCTTC. The chain recombines TRBV19 with TRBJ2-1, with a possible D match to TRBD2 (6 bases). V was cut by 6 bases and J by 8 bases, with 20 bases left in between. The CDR3 sequence is 15 residues long. Per the germline V gene, CDR1 is LNHDA and CDR2 is SQIVND (reference sequence).

This clone was counted ten times or more. The rearrangement joins TRBV5-5 to TRBJ2-2, with D uncertain. V lost 0 bases to trimming and J lost 4 bases, with 7 bases between them. CDR3 length: 14 residues. Germline CDR1 reads SGHKS; CDR2 reads YYEKEE (reference sequence). CDR3 protein: CASSLAQVTGELFF. The CDR3 DNA reads as TGTGCCAGCAGCTTGGCACAAGTCACCGGGGAGCTGTTTTTT.

The chain has TRBV9 and TRBJ1-2, with 9 bases matching TRBD1. The CDR3 is 16 residues long. Trimming cost V 0 bases and J 8 bases; bases outside gene matches: 11. The germline V gene encodes CDR1 SGDLS and CDR2 YYNGEE. In DNA form, the CDR3 reads TGTGCCAGCAGCGTAGCGGGACAGGGCCCCCCGGAGGGCTACACCTTC. The encoded protein is CASSVAGQGPPEGYTF.

The chain employs TRBV5-4 and TRBJ1-2; 8 nucleotides agree with TRBD1. The V gene end was trimmed by 4 bases and the J gene end by 4 bases; junction bases not matched to a gene: 6. Germline V gene lookup returns CDR1 SGHNT and CDR2 YYREEE (reference sequence). The CDR3 length is 14 residues. The CDR3 coding sequence is TGTGCCAGCAGCCGGGACAGGTCGGGCTATGGCTACACCTTC. Protein sequence: CASSRDRSGYGYTF.

The chain combines TRBV11-2 with TRBJ2-7; D is perhaps TRBD1 (5 bases). The CDR3 is 15 amino acids. With 1 base removed from V and 4 bases from J, the gap between germline ends came to 14 bases. CDR1 is SGHAT, CDR2 FQNNGV, per germline. DNA for the CDR3: TGTGCCAGCAGCTTAGTGGGCAGGGTCGGTTACGAGCAGTACTTC. Residues: CASSLVGRVGYEQYF.

The rearrangement links TRBV29-1 to TRBJ1-2; TRBD1 aligns across 7 bases. V lost 4 bases, J lost 2 bases, and 1 base stayed unmatched. The CDR3 sequence is 12 residues long. Germline CDR1 and CDR2: SQVTM and ANQGSEA. CDR3 sequence reads: CSVVQGNYGYTF. The CDR3 DNA sequence: TGCAGCGTTGTACAGGGGAACTATGGCTACACCTTC.

J is TRBJ1-1 and V is TRBV29-1, with D possibly being TRBD1 (6 bases). V dropped 8 bases and J dropped 3 bases, with 19 bases sitting between them. This CDR3 is 14 amino acids long. Germline V gene lookup returns CDR1 SQVTM and CDR2 ANQGSEA. This CDR3 is CSLTQGRGYTEAFF. The CDR3 nucleotides read TGCAGCCTTACTCAGGGGCGCGGGTACACTGAAGCTTTCTTT.

The chain joins TRBV6-1 to TRBJ2-6; weak D call: TRBD2 (5 bases). The germline V gene has CDR1 MNHNS and CDR2 SASEGT. V was pared by 2 bases and J by 0 bases, with 11 bases between. The length of the CDR3 is 17 residues. The CDR3 sequence is CASSESRTYSGANVLTF. CDR3 DNA: TGTGCCAGCAGTGAAAGTCGGACTTACTCTGGGGCCAACGTCCTGACTTTC.

The gene calls are TRBV7-9 and TRBJ1-3; possibly TRBD1 for D (6 bases). The CDR3 length is 15 residues. Between the trimmed V and J ends, which lost 4 bases and 8 bases, there was a span of 18 bases. Per the germline V gene, CDR1 is SEHNR and CDR2 is FQNEAQ (reference sequence). The CDR3 is CASSSYTPPGDTIYF. The CDR3 coding sequence is TGTGCCAGCAGCTCATACACCCCCCCAGGGGACACCATATATTTT.

The gene calls are TRBV24-1 and TRBJ2-3; D gene uncertain. Trimming left V 2 bases short and J 0 bases short, with 5 bases between. The CDR3 spans 14 residues. Germline assignment: CDR1 KGHDR and CDR2 SFDVKD. CDR3 region: CATSDSISTDTQYF. The CDR3 DNA is TGTGCCACCAGTGATTCTATTAGCACAGATACGCAGTATTTT.

This rearrangement joins TRBV29-1 to TRBJ2-7, with 13 bases that match TRBD2. Germline trimming cut 6 bases from V and 3 bases from J; bases unmatched to any gene: 8. The germline gives CDR1 SQVTM, CDR2 ANQGSEA. The CDR3 runs 15 residues. The CDR3 loop is CSVLGTSGTYYEQYF. The CDR3 region has the DNA TGCAGCGTGCTGGGGACTAGCGGGACCTACTACGAGCAGTACTTC.

V and J are TRBV9 and TRBJ1-1; 10 bases map to TRBD1. The CDR3 sequence is 16 residues long. Looked up from germline, CDR1 is SGDLS and CDR2 is YYNGEE. V lost 4 bases and J lost 1; bases outside the gene matches: 7. The CDR3 DNA reads as TGTGCCAGCAGCCCTAGACAGGGGGCAAGGAACACTGAAGCTTTCTTT. Translating gives CASSPRQGARNTEAFF.

This clone was seen once. The J gene is TRBJ1-5, the V gene TRBV28, with TRBD1 matching 8 bases. The CDR3 length is 16 residues. Germline V gene lookup returns CDR1 MDHEN and CDR2 SYDVKM. V gave up 1 base and J gave up 5 bases; unmatched junction bases: 7. CDR3 region: CASSLYRTGSYQPQHF. In nucleotides, the CDR3 is TGTGCCAGCAGTTTATACAGGACAGGGTCCTATCAGCCCCAGCATTTT.

The chain combines TRBV29-1 with TRBJ1-2, with 7 bases fitting TRBD1. This CDR3 region has 11 residues. After removal of 7 bases from V and 3 bases from J, the junction contained 2 bases not matched to a gene. Germline-derived CDR1 and CDR2 are SQVTM and ANQGSEA. The DNA for the CDR3 is TGCAGCGGCGGACAGGACTATGGCTACACCTTC. This gives the protein CSGGQDYGYTF.

The chain joins TRBV4-3 to TRBJ2-7; 12 nucleotides line up with TRBD2. This CDR3 spans 14 amino acids. The V gene's germline CDR1 is LGHNA and CDR2 YSLEER. Germline trimming cut 3 bases from V and 3 bases from J; bases unmatched to any gene: 0. The CDR3 spells CASSQGLAGYEQYF. The CDR3 bases are TGCGCCAGCAGCCAGGGACTAGCGGGCTACGAGCAGTACTTC.

This sequence joins TRBV11-2 and TRBJ2-7; tentatively, D is TRBD1 (5 bases). CDR3 length: 16 residues. Trimming took 1 base from V and 2 from J, leaving 15 bases between them. Germline V lookup: CDR1 SGHAT, CDR2 FQNNGV. As DNA, the CDR3 is TGTGCCAGCAGCTTAGGGATGTGGGGCAGTACCTACGAGCAGTACTTC. It codes for CASSLGMWGSTYEQYF.

The rearrangement joins TRBV5-1 to TRBJ1-1; tentatively, D is TRBD1 (5 bases). The V gene's germline CDR1 is SGHRS and CDR2 YFSETQ. Trimming left V 0 bases short and J 6 bases short, with 12 bases between. This CDR3 has 14 residues. CDR3 nucleotides: TGCGCCAGCAGCTTGGAGCAGGGTAACTCTGAAGCTTTCTTT. It translates to CASSLEQGNSEAFF. The full variable domain, with the rest looked up from reference TRBV5-1 and TRBJ1-1, is KAGVTQTPRYLIKTRGQQVTLSCSPISGHRSVSWYQQTPGQGLQFLFEYFSETQRNKGNFPGRFSGRQFSNSRSEMNVSTLELGDSALYLCASSLEQGNSEAFFGQGTRLTVV.

Comments on this clone: The same CDR3 is also encoded by other DNA sequences in this sample. The chain recombines TRBV5-1 with TRBJ1-5; 7 bases are a match to TRBD1. The trim removed 2 bases at V and 0 bases at J, leaving 2 bases unmatched. Germline V lookup: CDR1 SGHRS, CDR2 YFSETQ. This CDR3 spans 15 amino acids. The CDR3 sequence: CASSLGTDSNQPQHF. The CDR3 DNA follows: TGCGCCAGCAGCTTAGGGACAGATAGCAATCAGCCCCAGCATTTT. The full variable domain, completed using reference TRBV5-1 and TRBJ1-5, is KAGVTQTPRYLIKTRGQQVTLSCSPISGHRSVSWYQQTPGQGLQFLFEYFSETQRNKGNFPGRFSGRQFSNSRSEMNVSTLELGDSALYLCASSLGTDSNQPQHFGDGTRLSIL.